The source of this TCR beta chain is a study of technical replicates of blood from a few donors (dated by TCRdb to 2015 to 2018). The CDR3 numbers 15 residues from cysteine through phenylalanine. The sequence is cut down to CDR3 DNA, 45 bases in frame from base 1. The V end gives up 2 bases and the J end 3 bases, leaving 7 bases in the junction not matched to a gene. Per the germline V gene (reference sequence), MNHNY is the CDR1 and SVGAGI is the CDR2. As regards this clone: It has no known antigen specificity. Base qualities are not recorded, but no much larger clone differs from it by a single base.

The library was obtained by the immunoSEQ multiplex PCR assay. What TCRdb holds here is the immuneACCESS table cut down to in-frame rearrangements. Part of the clones is not present; checked against another copy, under half of the missing clones reflect an unresolved V gene, and the others are unexplained. Within this sample are about 70,000 clones, with approximately 97% of them counted one time only. Over 0.2% of the sample is held by the ten biggest clonotypes. The receptor comes from a human donor in good health. The rearranged chain carries TRBV6-6 and TRBJ2-7, with TRBD1 matching 7 junction bases. Material for sequencing was T cells isolated from PBMCs. Here the CDR3 is given as CASSYESGGIYEQYF. The DNA reads TGTGCCAGCAGTTACGAGTCAGGGGGTATCTACGAGCAGTACTTC.